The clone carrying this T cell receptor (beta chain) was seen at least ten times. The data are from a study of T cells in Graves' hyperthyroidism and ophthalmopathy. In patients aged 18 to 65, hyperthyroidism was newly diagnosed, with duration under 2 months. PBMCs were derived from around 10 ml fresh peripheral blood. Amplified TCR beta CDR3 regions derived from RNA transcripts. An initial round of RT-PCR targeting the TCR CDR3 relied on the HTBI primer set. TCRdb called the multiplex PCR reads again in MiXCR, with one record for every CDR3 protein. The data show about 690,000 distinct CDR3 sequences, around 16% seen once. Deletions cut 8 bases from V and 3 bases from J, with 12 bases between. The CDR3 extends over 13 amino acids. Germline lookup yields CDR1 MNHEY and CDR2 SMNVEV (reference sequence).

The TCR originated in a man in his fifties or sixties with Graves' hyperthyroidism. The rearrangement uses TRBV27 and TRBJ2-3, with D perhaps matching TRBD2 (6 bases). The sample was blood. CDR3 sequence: CASHSRGTDTQYF. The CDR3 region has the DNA TGTGCCAGCCACTCACGGGGGACAGATACGCAGTATTTT.